The present entry profiles one T cell receptor beta chain with its context. The data originate from a study of blood T cell repertoires in COVID-19. Data came from immunoSEQ multiplex PCR; TCRdb stores just in-frame clones and leaves some out. The sample has around 160,000 clones, 84% seen once. The sequencing input was PBMCs or T cells enriched from blood (not recorded which). The clonotype originates from a woman aged 45 to 65 who had been exposed to COVID-19.

The CDR3 loop reads CASSVIGGYTF. The DNA for the CDR3 is TGTGCCAGCAGTGTAATTGGCGGCTACACCTTC. The chain uses TRBV25-1 and TRBJ1-2; D unresolved. The CDR3 spans 11 residues. The V end was cut by 4 bases, the J end by 8 bases, with 8 bases between. Per the germline V gene, CDR1 is MGHDK and CDR2 is SYGVNS.